What follows are 16 T cell receptor beta chains derived from one specimen sequenced in a study of T cell repertoires in cytomegalovirus infection. MiXCR, applied by TCRdb to the reads, yields one record per CDR3 protein. The sample has roughly 630,000 distinct CDR3 sequences, approximately 24% seen once. The material sequenced was CD8+ T cells from PBMCs. The receptors derive from a human donor in good health (CMV status not recorded). Some clones in this sample may be carry-over from other donors' samples.

This clonotype was seen at least ten times. V and J are TRBV7-2 and TRBJ1-3; a possible D gene is TRBD1 (5 bases). V shed 4 bases and J shed 2 bases, with 9 bases lying between them. The CDR3 consists of 14 residues. CDR1 and CDR2 (germline): SGHTA, FQGNSA. The CDR3 sequence: CASSWGGPGNTIYF. In DNA, the CDR3 is TGTGCCAGCAGCTGGGGGGGACCTGGAAACACCATATATTTT.

This clonotype was detected ten times or more. DNA of the CDR3: TGTGCCAGCAGCCCCCAGGGACAGGGAAGAGAAAAACTGTTTTTT. Translated, it gives CASSPQGQGREKLFF. V gene TRBV7-8 combines with J gene TRBJ1-4, with TRBD1 matching over 9 bases. The CDR3 extends over 15 amino acids. Germline loops: CDR1 SGHVS, CDR2 FQNEAQ. V lost 5 bases, J lost 8 bases, and 9 bases stayed unmatched.

For this clonotype: A read error may produce the germline difference seen at one junction end. V is TRBV7-6 and J is TRBJ2-1; 10 positions agree with TRBD2. This CDR3 has 16 amino acids. From germline, CDR1 is SGHVS and CDR2 FNYEAQ. The CDR3 loop reads CVSSLRLAGAYNEQFF. The CDR3 nucleotides are TGTGTCAGCAGCTTACGGCTAGCGGGGGCCTACAATGAGCAGTTCTTC.

This clonotype was observed at least ten times. This chain links TRBV12-3 or TRBV12-4 with TRBJ2-1; the D gene is possibly TRBD2 (5 bases). This CDR3 region has 15 residues. The V end lost 5 bases, the J end lost 4 bases, and 15 bases lay between the germline ends. The DNA of the CDR3 is TGTGCCAGCAGTATCGGGATCATCCCATACAATGAGCAGTTCTTC. Its translation: CASSIGIIPYNEQFF.

This clonotype was counted a single time. This chain joins TRBV7-2 and TRBJ2-2, with 7 bases identical to TRBD1. Germline CDR1 reads SGHTA; CDR2 reads FQGNSA. The trim removed 2 bases at V and 7 bases at J, leaving 1 base unmatched. This CDR3 contains 13 residues. CDR3 in amino acids: CASSLQGVGELFF. CDR3 coding DNA: TGTGCCAGCAGCTTACAGGGGGTCGGGGAGCTGTTTTTT.

This sequence joins TRBV28 and TRBJ2-1, with unresolved D. With 2 bases removed from V and 10 bases from J, the gap between germline ends came to 9 bases. Germline lookup yields CDR1 MDHEN and CDR2 SYDVKM. The CDR3 extends over 12 amino acids. CDR3 DNA: TGTGCCAGCAGTTTAGAGCCACAAGAGCAGTTCTTC. Residues: CASSLEPQEQFF.

The table lists this clonotype with a few counts. The CDR3 reads CASRGYLNTEAFF. The CDR3 coding sequence is TGTGCCAGCAGAGGGTATCTGAACACTGAAGCTTTCTTT. The rearrangement links TRBV6-2 or TRBV6-3 to TRBJ1-1; D is undetermined. The CDR3 spans 13 residues. Trimming cost V 6 bases and J 0 bases, with 8 bases left between them. Germline CDR1 and CDR2: MNHEY and SVGEGT.

This clonotype was found many times. The chain links TRBV4-1 to TRBJ2-7; unclear D gene. V lost 1 base, J lost 5 bases, and 12 bases lay in between. This CDR3 spans 14 amino acids. Germline lookup yields CDR1 MGHRA and CDR2 YSYEKL. The CDR3 nucleotides are TGCGCCAGCAGCCAAGCGGCTAGGGCCGACGAGCAGTACTTC. Translated: CASSQAARADEQYF.

This chain links TRBV27 with TRBJ1-5; D possibly corresponds to TRBD1 (5 bases). Trimming took 6 bases from V and 1 from J, leaving 13 bases between them. The CDR3 totals 15 residues. In germline, CDR1 is MNHEY, CDR2 SMNVEV (reference sequence). The DNA for the CDR3 is TGTGCCAGCAGCCCGTACGAGGGGAGCAATCAGCCCCAGCATTTT. This encodes CASSPYEGSNQPQHF.

About this clonotype: A much larger clone lies a single base off, so this may be a read error. The chain links TRBV7-2 to TRBJ2-7; D unclear. The germline CDR1 and CDR2 sequences are SGHTA and FQGNSA. CDR3 length: 12 residues. Here the CDR3 reads CVSSFYGYEQYV. Written as DNA, the CDR3 is TGTGTCAGCAGCTTTTACGGCTACGAGCAGTACGTC.

This clonotype has ten or more counts. This chain uses TRBV7-9 with TRBJ2-5; 8 bases map to TRBD1. In germline, CDR1 is SEHNR, CDR2 FQNEAQ (reference sequence). Unmatched junction bases numbered 1, after V lost 6 bases and J lost 4 bases. The CDR3 is 12 amino acids. Here the CDR3 DNA reads TGTGCCAGCAGGACAGGGGTAGAGACCCAGTACTTC. Protein product: CASRTGVETQYF.

This clonotype was counted only a few times. The rearrangement links TRBV12-3 or TRBV12-4 to TRBJ2-7; D tentatively fits TRBD1 or TRBD2 (5 bases each). The CDR3 is 14 amino acids. The germline V and J ends were trimmed by 0 bases and 6 bases, with 12 bases remaining between them. CDR3 residues: CASSLAALGTEQYF. The CDR3 DNA is TGTGCCAGCAGTTTAGCGGCTCTGGGGACCGAGCAGTACTTC.

This clonotype was seen more than once but under ten times. The rearrangement joins TRBV6-5 to TRBJ2-1, with a tentative D call TRBD2 (7 bases). There are 14 residues in the CDR3. The germline V gene encodes CDR1 MNHEY and CDR2 SVGAGI. Trimming left V 2 bases short and J 4 bases short, with 9 bases between. The CDR3 is CASSYAGAYNEQFF. CDR3 nucleotides: TGTGCCAGCAGTTACGCGGGGGCGTACAATGAGCAGTTCTTC.

This clonotype has ten or more counts. The J gene is TRBJ2-1, the V gene TRBV7-6; D is unresolved. Trimming cost V 2 bases and J 0 bases, with 11 bases left between them. The CDR3 is made up of 16 amino acids. Germline V lookup: CDR1 SGHVS, CDR2 FNYEAQ. DNA for the CDR3: TGTGCCAGCAGCTTATCCAGCAGTAGCTCCTACAATGAGCAGTTCTTC. Translating gives CASSLSSSSSYNEQFF. The full variable domain, completed using reference TRBV7-6 and TRBJ2-1, is GAGVSQSPRYKVTKRGQDVALRCDPISGHVSLYWYRQALGQGPEFLTYFNYEAQQDKSGLPNDRFSAERPEGSISTLTIQRTEQRDSAMYRCASSLSSSSSYNEQFFGPGTRLTVL.

The rearrangement joins TRBV7-9 to TRBJ1-5; D is possibly TRBD1 (5 bases). Germline V gene sequence: CDR1 SEHNR, CDR2 FQNEAQ (reference sequence). The CDR3 has 16 amino acids. With 5 bases removed from V and 4 bases from J, the gap between germline ends came to 18 bases. The CDR3 reads CASSPRLRDRNQPQHF. The CDR3 coding sequence is TGTGCCAGCAGCCCTAGACTCCGGGACCGGAATCAGCCCCAGCATTTT. The entire variable domain, with the rest obtained from reference TRBV7-9 and TRBJ1-5, is as follows: DTGVSQNPRHKITKRGQNVTFRCDPISEHNRLYWYRQTLGQGPEFLTYFQNEAQLEKSRLLSDRFSAERPKGSFSTLEIQRTEQGDSAMYLCASSPRLRDRNQPQHFGDGTRLSIL.

The rearrangement joins TRBV3-1 to TRBJ2-7; D tentatively reads TRBD1 or TRBD2 (7 bases each). CDR1 and CDR2 (germline): LGHDT, YNNKEL (reference sequence). CDR3 length: 17 amino acids. Trimming shortened V by 2 bases and J by 2 bases, and 19 bases separated the two germline ends. CDR3 nucleotide sequence: TGTGCCAGCAGCCAACAACTCATGGGAGGGACAGCCTACGAGCAGTACTTC. Protein sequence: CASSQQLMGGTAYEQYF.